These 2 T cell receptor beta chains share one sample of origin, sequenced in a study of blood T cell repertoires in COVID-19 (dated by TCRdb to the early 2020s). The library was made by the immunoSEQ multiplex PCR assay. TCRdb stores this immuneACCESS table with in-frame sequences only. Part of the clones is absent; in the studies checked, under half of the shortfall reflects unresolved V genes, and no reason is known for the rest. The sample profile shows approximately 300,000 clones; 89% of them were found once. About 2% of the sample is taken by the ten largest. Material: peripheral blood. The receptors derive from a woman in her 30s with COVID-19, enrolled during active disease.

The chain carries TRBV5-6 and TRBJ1-5; perhaps TRBD1 as D (5 bases). Trimming cost V 2 bases and J 7 bases, with 13 bases left between them. The V gene's germline CDR1 is SGHDT and CDR2 YYEEEE. The CDR3 spans 14 residues. The CDR3 DNA reads as TGTGCCAGCAGCTTTCGTGGGGGGGGGCAGCCCCAGCATTTT. This codes for CASSFRGGGQPQHF.

The V call is TRBV5-6, the J call TRBJ1-3, with a weak D call TRBD1 (5 bases). The CDR3 length is 17 residues. From germline, CDR1 is SGHDT and CDR2 YYEEEE. Trimming shortened V by 0 bases and J by 0 bases, and 13 bases separated the two germline ends. This CDR3 reads CASSLEGDFYSGNTIYF. The CDR3 nucleotides read TGTGCCAGCAGCTTGGAAGGGGACTTTTACTCTGGAAACACCATATATTTT.